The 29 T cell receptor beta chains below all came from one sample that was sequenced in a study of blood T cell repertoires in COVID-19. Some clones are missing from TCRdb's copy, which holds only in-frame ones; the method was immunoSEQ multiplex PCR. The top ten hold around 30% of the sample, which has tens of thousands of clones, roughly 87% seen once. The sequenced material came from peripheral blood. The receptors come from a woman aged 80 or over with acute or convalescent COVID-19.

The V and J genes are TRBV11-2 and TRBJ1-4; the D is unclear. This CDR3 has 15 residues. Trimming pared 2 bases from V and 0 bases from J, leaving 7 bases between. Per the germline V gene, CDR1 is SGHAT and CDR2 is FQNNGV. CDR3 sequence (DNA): TGTGCCAGCAGCTTACTAATCGCAACTAATGAAAAACTGTTTTTT. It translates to CASSLLIATNEKLFF.

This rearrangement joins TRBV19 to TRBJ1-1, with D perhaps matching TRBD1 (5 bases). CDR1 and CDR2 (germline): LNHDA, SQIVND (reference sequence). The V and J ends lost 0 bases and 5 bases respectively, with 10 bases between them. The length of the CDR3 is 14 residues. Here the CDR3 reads CASSIERGTTEAFF. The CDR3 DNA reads TGTGCCAGTAGTATAGAAAGGGGCACAACTGAAGCTTTCTTT.

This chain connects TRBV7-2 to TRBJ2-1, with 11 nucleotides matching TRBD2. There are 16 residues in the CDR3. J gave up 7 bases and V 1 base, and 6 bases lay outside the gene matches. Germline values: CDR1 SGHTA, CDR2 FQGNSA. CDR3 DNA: TGTGCCAGCAGCTTAGGGGCTAGCGGGGGGACTAATGAGCAGTTCTTC. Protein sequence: CASSLGASGGTNEQFF. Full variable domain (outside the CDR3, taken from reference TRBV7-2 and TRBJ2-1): GAGVSQSPSNKVTEKGKDVELRCDPISGHTALYWYRQSLGQGLEFLIYFQGNSAPDKSGLPSDRFSAERTGGSVSTLTIQRTQQEDSAVYLCASSLGASGGTNEQFFGPGTRLTVL.

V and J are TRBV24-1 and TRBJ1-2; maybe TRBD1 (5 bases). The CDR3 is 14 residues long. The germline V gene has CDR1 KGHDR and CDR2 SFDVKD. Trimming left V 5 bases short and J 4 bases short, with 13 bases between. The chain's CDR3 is CATSAPTAPYGYTF. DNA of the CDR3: TGTGCCACCAGTGCCCCGACAGCGCCCTATGGCTACACCTTC.

CDR3 region: CASSSYRVGEQFF. As DNA, the CDR3 is TGTGCCAGCAGCTCCTACAGGGTCGGCGAGCAGTTCTTC. The chain recombines TRBV5-6 with TRBJ2-1; perhaps TRBD1 as D (6 bases). CDR3 length equals 13 residues. Between the trimmed V and J ends, which lost 3 bases and 10 bases, there was a span of 14 bases. The germline V gene encodes CDR1 SGHDT and CDR2 YYEEEE.

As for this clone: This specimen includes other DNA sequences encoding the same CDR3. The CDR3 is CASSLEGGNQPQHF. The CDR3 nucleotides read TGCGCCAGCAGCTTGGAAGGGGGCAATCAGCCCCAGCATTTT. The chain links TRBV5-1 to TRBJ1-5; a weak D match, TRBD1 (5 bases). From germline, CDR1 is SGHRS and CDR2 YFSETQ. The CDR3 is 14 residues long. V dropped 0 bases and J dropped 2 bases, with 6 bases sitting between them.

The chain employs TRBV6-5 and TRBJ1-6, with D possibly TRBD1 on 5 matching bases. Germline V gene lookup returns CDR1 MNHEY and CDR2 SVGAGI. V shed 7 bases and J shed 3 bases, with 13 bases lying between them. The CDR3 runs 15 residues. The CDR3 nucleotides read TGTGCCAGCACCGAAAGGGGAATCTATAATTCACCCCTCCACTTT. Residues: CASTERGIYNSPLHF.

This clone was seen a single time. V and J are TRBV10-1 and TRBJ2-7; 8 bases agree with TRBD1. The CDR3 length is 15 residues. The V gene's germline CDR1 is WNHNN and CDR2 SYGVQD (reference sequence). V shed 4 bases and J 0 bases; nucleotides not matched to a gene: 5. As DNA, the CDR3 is TGCGCCAGCAGTGCAGGGGGCCCTATCTCCTACGAGCAGTACTTC. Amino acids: CASSAGGPISYEQYF.

The CDR3 protein is CASSLEGSVDNEQFF. The DNA of the CDR3 is TGTGCCAGCAGCTTAGAGGGTAGCGTCGACAATGAGCAGTTCTTC. V and J are TRBV11-2 and TRBJ2-1, with a weak D call TRBD2 (5 bases). V was clipped by 0 bases and J by 5 bases, with 11 bases between them. The CDR3 has 15 amino acids. Germline CDR1 and CDR2: SGHAT and FQNNGV. The whole variable domain, filled in from reference TRBV11-2 and TRBJ2-1, reads EAGVAQSPRYKIIEKRQSVAFWCNPISGHATLYWYQQILGQGPKLLIQFQNNGVVDDSQLPKDRFSAERLKGVDSTLKIQPAKLEDSAVYLCASSLEGSVDNEQFFGPGTRLTVL.

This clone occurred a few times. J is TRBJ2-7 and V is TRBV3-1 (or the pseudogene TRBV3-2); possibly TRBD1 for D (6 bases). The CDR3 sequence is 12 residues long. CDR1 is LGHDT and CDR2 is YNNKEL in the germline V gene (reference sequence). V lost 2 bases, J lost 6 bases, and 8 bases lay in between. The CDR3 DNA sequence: TGTGCCAGCAGCCAAACAGGGACCGAGCAGTACTTC. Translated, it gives CASSQTGTEQYF.

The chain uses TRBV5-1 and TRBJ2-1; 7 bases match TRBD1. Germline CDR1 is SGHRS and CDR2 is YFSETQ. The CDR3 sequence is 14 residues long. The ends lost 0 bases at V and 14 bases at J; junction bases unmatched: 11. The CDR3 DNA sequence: TGCGCCAGCAGCTTGGGGACAGGTTTTCGGTGGGAGTTCTTC. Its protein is CASSLGTGFRWEFF. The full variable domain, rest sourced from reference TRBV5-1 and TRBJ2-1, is KAGVTQTPRYLIKTRGQQVTLSCSPISGHRSVSWYQQTPGQGLQFLFEYFSETQRNKGNFPGRFSGRQFSNSRSEMNVSTLELGDSALYLCASSLGTGFRWEFFGPGTRLTVL.

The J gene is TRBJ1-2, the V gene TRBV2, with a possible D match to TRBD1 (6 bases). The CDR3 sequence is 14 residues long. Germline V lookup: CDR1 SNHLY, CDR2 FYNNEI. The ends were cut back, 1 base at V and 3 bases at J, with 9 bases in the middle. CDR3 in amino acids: CASSEGGLDYGYTF. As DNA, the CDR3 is TGTGCCAGCAGTGAAGGGGGGCTCGACTATGGCTACACCTTC. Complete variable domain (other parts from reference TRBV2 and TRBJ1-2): EPEVTQTPSHQVTQMGQEVILRCVPISNHLYFYWYRQILGQKVEFLVSFYNNEISEKSEIFDDQFSVERPDGSNFTLKIRSTKLEDSAMYFCASSEGGLDYGYTFGSGTRLTVV.

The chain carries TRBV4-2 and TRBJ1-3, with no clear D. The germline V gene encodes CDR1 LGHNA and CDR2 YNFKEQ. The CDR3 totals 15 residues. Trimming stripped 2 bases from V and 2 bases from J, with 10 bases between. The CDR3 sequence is CASSQYQDTGNTIYF. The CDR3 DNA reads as TGTGCCAGCAGCCAATACCAGGATACTGGAAACACCATATATTTT.

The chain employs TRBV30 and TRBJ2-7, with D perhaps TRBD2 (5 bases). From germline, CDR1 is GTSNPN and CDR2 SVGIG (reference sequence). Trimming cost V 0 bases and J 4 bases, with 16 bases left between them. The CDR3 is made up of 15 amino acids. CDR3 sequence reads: CAWSVSLTSGYEQYF. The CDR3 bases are TGTGCCTGGAGTGTAAGTCTTACTAGTGGATACGAGCAGTACTTC.

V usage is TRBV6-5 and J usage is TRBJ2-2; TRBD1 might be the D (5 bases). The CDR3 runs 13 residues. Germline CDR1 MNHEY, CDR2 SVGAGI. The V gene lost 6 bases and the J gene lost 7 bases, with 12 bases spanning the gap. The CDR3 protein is CASRTDGGGELFF. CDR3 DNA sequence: TGTGCCAGCAGGACAGATGGCGGCGGGGAGCTGTTTTTT.

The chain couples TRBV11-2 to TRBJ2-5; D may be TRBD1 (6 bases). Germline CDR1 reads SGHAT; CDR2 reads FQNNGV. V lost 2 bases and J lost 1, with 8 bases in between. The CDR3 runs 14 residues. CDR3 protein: CASSLRGTQETQYF. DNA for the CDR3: TGTGCCAGCAGCTTAAGGGGGACCCAAGAGACCCAGTACTTC.

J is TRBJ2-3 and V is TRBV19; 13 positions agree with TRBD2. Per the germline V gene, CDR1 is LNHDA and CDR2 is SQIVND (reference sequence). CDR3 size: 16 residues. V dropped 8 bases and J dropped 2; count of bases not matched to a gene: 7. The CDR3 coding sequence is TGTGCCAGTTCTTGGACTAGCGGGGGCCTCACAGATACGCAGTATTTT. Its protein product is CASSWTSGGLTDTQYF.

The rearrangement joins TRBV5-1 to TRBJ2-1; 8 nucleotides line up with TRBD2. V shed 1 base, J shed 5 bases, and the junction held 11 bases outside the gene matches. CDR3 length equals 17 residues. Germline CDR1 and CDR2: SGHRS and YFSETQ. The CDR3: CASSLNPVSGVNNEQFF. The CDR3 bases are TGCGCCAGCAGCTTGAACCCCGTTAGCGGGGTCAACAATGAGCAGTTCTTC.

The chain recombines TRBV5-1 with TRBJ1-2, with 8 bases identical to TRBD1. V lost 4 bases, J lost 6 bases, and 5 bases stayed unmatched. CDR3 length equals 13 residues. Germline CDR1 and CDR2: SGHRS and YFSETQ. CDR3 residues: CASSPGQAHGYTF. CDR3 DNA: TGCGCCAGCAGCCCGGGACAGGCCCATGGCTACACCTTC.

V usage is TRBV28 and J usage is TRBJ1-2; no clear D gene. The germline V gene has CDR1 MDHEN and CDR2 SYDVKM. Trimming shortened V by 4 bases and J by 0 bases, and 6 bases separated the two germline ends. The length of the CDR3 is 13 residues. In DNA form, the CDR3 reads TGTGCCAGCAGTTCTACAGCTAACTATGGCTACACCTTC. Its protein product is CASSSTANYGYTF.

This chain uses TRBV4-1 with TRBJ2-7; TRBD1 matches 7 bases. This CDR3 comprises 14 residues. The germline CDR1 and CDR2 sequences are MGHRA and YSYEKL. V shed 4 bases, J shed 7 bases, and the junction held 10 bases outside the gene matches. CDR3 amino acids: CASSPTLTGSEQYV. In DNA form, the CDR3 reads TGCGCCAGCAGCCCCACTCTGACAGGGAGTGAGCAGTACGTC.

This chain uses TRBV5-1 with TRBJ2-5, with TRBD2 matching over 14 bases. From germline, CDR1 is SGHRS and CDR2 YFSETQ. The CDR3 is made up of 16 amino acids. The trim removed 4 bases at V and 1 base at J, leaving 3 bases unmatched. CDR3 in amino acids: CASSLGTSGGQETQYF. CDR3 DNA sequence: TGCGCCAGCAGCCTAGGGACTAGCGGGGGCCAAGAGACCCAGTACTTC.

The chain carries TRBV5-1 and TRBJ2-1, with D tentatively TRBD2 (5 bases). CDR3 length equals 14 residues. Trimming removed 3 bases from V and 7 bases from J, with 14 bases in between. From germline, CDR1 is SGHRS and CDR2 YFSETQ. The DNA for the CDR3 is TGCGCCAGCAGCTCGGCTAGCCAGACAAATGAGCAGTTCTTC. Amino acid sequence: CASSSASQTNEQFF. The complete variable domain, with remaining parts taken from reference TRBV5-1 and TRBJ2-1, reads KAGVTQTPRYLIKTRGQQVTLSCSPISGHRSVSWYQQTPGQGLQFLFEYFSETQRNKGNFPGRFSGRQFSNSRSEMNVSTLELGDSALYLCASSSASQTNEQFFGPGTRLTVL.

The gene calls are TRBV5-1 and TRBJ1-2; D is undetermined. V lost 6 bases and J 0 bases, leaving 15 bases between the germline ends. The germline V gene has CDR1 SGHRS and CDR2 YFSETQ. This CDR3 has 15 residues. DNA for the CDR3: TGCGCCAGCAAGTCGGGTTCTGGAGCTAACTATGGCTACACCTTC. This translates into CASKSGSGANYGYTF.

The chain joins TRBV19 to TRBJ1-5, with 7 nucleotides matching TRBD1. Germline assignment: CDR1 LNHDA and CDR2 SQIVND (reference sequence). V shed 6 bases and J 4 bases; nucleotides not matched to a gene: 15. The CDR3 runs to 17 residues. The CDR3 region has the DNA TGTGCCAGTAGGGCGATATGGGGGACAGTGAGAAATCAGCCCCAGCATTTT. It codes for CASRAIWGTVRNQPQHF.

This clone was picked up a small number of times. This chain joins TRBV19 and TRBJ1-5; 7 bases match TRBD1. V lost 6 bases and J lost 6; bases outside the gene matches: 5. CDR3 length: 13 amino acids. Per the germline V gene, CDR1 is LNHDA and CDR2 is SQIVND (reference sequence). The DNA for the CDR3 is TGTGCCAGTAGCGGACAGGCGGGTCAGCCCCAGCATTTT. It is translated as CASSGQAGQPQHF.

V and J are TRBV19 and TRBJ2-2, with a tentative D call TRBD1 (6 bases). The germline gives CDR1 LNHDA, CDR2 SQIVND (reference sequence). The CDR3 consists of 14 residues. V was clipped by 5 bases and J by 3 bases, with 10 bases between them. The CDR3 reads CASSPWTDTGELFF. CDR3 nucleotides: TGTGCCAGTAGTCCCTGGACAGACACCGGGGAGCTGTTTTTT.

CDR3 protein: CASSSASGEQFF. As DNA, the CDR3 is TGTGCCAGCAGCTCTGCCTCAGGGGAGCAGTTCTTC. V usage is TRBV7-9 and J usage is TRBJ2-1; D may be TRBD1 (5 bases). Germline-derived CDR1 and CDR2 are SEHNR and FQNEAQ (reference sequence). Trimming took off 4 bases at V and 10 bases at J, with 11 bases between the two ends. This CDR3 spans 12 amino acids.

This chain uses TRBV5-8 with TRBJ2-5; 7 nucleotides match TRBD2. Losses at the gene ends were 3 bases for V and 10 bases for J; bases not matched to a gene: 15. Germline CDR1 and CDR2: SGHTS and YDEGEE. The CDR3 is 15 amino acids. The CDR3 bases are TGTGCCAGCAGCTACGGTGTAGCGGGCTCCAGGGTCCAGTACTTC. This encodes CASSYGVAGSRVQYF.